This TCR beta chain was sequenced during a study of beta chain features in type 1 diabetes. The isolated RNA, all of it, was reverse transcribed, so expressed TCRB transcripts were what got sequenced. Here immunoSEQ multiplex PCR was the method, and the copy in TCRdb shows in-frame clones only, minus some. The repertoire holds 200,000 to 300,000 clones, approximately 14% seen once, with roughly 0.019% in the top ten. Study-level points and caveats: All four CD4+ subsets of Type 1 diabetes patients contained TCRB CDR3s that were moderately but significantly shorter.

In this sample, this clone turned up a few times. What it binds is not known. With 6 bases removed from V and 0 bases from J, the gap between germline ends came to 15 bases. From germline, CDR1 is MGHRA and CDR2 YSYEKL. This CDR3 contains 15 residues. Input material: naive CD4+ T cells from blood. The chain joins TRBV4-1 to TRBJ2-7; a possible D gene is TRBD1 (6 bases). The sequence derives from a man aged 25-45 years with type 1 diabetes. The CDR3 DNA is TGCGCCAGCAGTGCTGACAGGTTTAGCTCCTACGAGCAGTACTTC. This translates into CASSADRFSSYEQYF.